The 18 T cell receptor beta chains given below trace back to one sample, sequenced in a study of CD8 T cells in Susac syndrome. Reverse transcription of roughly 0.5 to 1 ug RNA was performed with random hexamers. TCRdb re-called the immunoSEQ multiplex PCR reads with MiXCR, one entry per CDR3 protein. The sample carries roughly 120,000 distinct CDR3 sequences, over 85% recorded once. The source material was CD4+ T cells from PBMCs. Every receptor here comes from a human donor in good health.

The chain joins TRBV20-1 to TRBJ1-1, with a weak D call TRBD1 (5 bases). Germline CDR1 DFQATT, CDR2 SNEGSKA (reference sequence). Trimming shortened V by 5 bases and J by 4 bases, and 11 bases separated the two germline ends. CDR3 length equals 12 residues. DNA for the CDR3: TGCAGTGCTGCCCAGGGTGGCACTGAAGCTTTCTTT. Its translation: CSAAQGGTEAFF.

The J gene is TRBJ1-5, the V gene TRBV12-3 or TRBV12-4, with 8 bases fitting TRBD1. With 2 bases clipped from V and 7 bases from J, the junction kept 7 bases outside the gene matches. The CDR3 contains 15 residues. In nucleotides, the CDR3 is TGTGCCAGCAGTTTAAGGCAGGGGGCTCAACAGCCCCAGCATTTT. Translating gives CASSLRQGAQQPQHF.

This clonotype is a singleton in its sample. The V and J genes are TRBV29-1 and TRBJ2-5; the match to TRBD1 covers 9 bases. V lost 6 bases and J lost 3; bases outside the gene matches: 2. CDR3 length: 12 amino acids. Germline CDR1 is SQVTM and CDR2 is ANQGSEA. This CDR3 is CSVRTGEETQYF. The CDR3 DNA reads TGCAGCGTCAGGACAGGGGAAGAGACCCAGTACTTC. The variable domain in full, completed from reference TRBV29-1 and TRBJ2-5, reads SAVISQKPSRDICQRGTSLTIQCQVDSQVTMMFWYRQQPGQSLTLIATANQGSEATYESGFVIDKFPISRPNLTFSTLTVSNMSPEDSSIYLCSVRTGEETQYFGPGTRLLVL.

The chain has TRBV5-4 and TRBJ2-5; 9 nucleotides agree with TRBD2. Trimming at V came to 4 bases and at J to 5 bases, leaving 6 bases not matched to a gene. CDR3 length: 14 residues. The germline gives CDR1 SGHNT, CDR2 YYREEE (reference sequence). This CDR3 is CASSKAGGGETQYF. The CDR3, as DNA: TGTGCCAGCAGCAAAGCGGGAGGTGGGGAGACCCAGTACTTC.

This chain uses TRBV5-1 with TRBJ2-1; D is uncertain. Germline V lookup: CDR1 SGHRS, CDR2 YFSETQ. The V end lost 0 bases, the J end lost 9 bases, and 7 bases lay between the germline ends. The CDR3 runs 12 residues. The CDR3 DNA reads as TGCGCCAGCAGCTTGGGGGTGGGTGAGCAGTTCTTC. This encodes CASSLGVGEQFF.

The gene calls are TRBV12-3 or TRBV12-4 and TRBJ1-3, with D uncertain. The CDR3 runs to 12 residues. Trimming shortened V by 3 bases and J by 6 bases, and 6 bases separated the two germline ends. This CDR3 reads CASSFQLNTIYF. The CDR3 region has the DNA TGTGCCAGCAGTTTCCAACTAAACACCATATATTTT.

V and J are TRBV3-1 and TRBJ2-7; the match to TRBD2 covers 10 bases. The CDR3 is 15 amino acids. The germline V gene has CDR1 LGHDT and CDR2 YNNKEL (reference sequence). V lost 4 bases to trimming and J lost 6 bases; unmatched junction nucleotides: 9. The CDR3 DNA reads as TGTGCCAGCAGCCGCACACTAGCGGGATCCATCGAGCAGTACTTC. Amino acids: CASSRTLAGSIEQYF.

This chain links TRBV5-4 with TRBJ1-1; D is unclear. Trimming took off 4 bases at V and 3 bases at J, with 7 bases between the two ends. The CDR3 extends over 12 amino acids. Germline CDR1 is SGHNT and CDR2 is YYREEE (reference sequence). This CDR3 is CASSPGHTEAFF. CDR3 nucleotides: TGTGCCAGCAGCCCGGGTCACACTGAAGCTTTCTTT.

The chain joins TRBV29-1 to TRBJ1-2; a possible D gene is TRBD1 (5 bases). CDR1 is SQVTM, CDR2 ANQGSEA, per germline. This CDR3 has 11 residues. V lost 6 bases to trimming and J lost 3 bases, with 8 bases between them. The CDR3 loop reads CSVGEDYGYTF. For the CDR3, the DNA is TGCAGCGTGGGGGAGGACTATGGCTACACCTTC.

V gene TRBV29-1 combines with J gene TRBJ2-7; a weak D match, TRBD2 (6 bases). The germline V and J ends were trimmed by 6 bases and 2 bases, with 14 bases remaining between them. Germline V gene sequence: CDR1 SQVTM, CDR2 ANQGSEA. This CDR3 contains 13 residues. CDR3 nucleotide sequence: TGCAGCGTAAGGGAGGCCGGGGCCTACGAGCAGTACTTC. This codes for CSVREAGAYEQYF.

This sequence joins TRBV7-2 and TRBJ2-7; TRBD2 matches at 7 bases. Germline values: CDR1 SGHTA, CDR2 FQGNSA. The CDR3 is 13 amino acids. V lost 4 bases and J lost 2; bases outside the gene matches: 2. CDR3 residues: CASSSSGAYEQYF. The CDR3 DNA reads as TGTGCCAGCAGCTCGAGCGGGGCCTACGAGCAGTACTTC. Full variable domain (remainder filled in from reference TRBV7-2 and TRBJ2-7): GAGVSQSPSNKVTEKGKDVELRCDPISGHTALYWYRQSLGQGLEFLIYFQGNSAPDKSGLPSDRFSAERTGGSVSTLTIQRTQQEDSAVYLCASSSSGAYEQYFGPGTRLTVT.

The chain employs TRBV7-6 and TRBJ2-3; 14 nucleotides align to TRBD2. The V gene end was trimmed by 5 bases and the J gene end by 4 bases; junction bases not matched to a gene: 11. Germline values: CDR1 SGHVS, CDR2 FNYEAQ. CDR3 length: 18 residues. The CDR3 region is CASSRTGTSGSYPDTQYF. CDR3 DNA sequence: TGTGCCAGCAGCCGTACCGGGACTAGCGGGAGTTACCCAGATACGCAGTATTTT.

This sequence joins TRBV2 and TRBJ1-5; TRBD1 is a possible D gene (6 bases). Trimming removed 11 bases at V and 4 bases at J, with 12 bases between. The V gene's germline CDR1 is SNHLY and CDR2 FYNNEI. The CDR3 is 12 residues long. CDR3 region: CASSGQNQPQHF. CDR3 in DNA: TGTGCCTCCAGTGGACAGAATCAGCCCCAGCATTTT.

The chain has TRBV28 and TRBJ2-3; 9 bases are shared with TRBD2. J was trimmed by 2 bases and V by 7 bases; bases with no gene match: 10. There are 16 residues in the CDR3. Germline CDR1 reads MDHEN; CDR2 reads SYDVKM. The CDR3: CASIPSGTPFTDTQYF. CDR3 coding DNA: TGTGCCAGCATCCCTAGCGGGACCCCTTTCACAGATACGCAGTATTTT.

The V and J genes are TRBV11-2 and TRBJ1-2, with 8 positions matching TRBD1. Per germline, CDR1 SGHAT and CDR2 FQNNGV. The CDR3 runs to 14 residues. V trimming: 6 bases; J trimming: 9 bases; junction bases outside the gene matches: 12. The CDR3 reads CASRLPGQGRSYTF. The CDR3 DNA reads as TGTGCCAGCAGACTACCTGGACAGGGTCGTAGCTACACCTTC.

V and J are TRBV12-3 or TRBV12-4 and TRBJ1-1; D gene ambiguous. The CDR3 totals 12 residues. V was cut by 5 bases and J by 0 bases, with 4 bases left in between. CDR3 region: CASSPMNTEAFF. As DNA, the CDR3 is TGTGCCAGCAGTCCAATGAACACTGAAGCTTTCTTT.

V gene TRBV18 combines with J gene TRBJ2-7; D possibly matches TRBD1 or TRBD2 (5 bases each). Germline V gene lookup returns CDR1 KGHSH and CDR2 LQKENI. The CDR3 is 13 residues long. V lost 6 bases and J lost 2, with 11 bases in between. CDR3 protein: CASSQGRTYEQYF. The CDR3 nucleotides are TGTGCCAGCTCCCAGGGACGGACCTACGAGCAGTACTTC.

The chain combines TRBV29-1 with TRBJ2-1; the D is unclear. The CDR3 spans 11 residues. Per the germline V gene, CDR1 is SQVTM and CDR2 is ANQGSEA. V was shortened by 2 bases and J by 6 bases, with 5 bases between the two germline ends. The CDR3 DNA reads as TGCAGCGTTGAATCTTTCAATGAGCAGTTCTTC. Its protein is CSVESFNEQFF.